This TCR beta chain was identified in a study of patients and donors after allogeneic stem cell transplantation. From the RT-PCR reads, TCRdb called clonotypes with MiXCR, one entry per CDR3 protein. Of approximately 160,000 distinct CDR3 sequences listed, roughly 24% were seen once; the top ten hold roughly a quarter. CDR3 size: 14 residues. Germline CDR1 is MGHDK and CDR2 is SYGVNS. Comments on this clonotype: At one of its ends the junction is not consistent with the germline gene, which may arise from a read error.

The sample comprised blood, either unsorted or a sorted T cell fraction (not recorded which). The rearrangement uses TRBV25-1 and TRBJ2-1; D may be TRBD1 (5 bases). The receptor was isolated from a human donor who was either an allogeneic HSCT recipient or a stem cell or donor lymphocyte infusion donor (not recorded which). It is not recorded whose cells these are; they may come from a transplant donor. CDR3 bases: TGTGCCAGCAGTCAATATTTCGGGCAGGGTGAGCAGTTCTTC. Translating gives CASSQYFGQGEQFF.